The subject of this entry is one T cell receptor beta chain. It has no known antigen specificity. These data are taken from a study of cytomegalovirus exposure and HLA in healthy donors (TCRdb year 2017). At the level of the whole study: An earlier analysis of about 530 of the donors reported about 300 Gb of sequence data and 95 million to 130 million unique TCR beta sequences obtained from some 200 million T cells. An early release covering about 600 HLA-typed donors comprised 250 to 350 gigabases of sequencing data and 65 million to 100 million unique TCR sequences. Of the roughly 400 genotyped donors, over 70% fell in the genetic ancestry cluster associated with self-reported Caucasian donors. The aim of the study was to test whether cataloging public T cell receptors could identify signatures of past pathogen exposure. The study profiled the T cell repertoires of approximately 700 subjects by immunosequencing and related them to cytomegalovirus serostatus. Along with the approximately 670-subject first cohort, a separate validation cohort of roughly 110 different subjects was used. To predict cytomegalovirus infection status, the study combined high-throughput TCR immunosequencing, statistical association of individual TCRs with disease status, and machine learning. A later analysis re-analyzed previously published TCR beta repertoires from about 600 donors and added high-resolution HLA genotyping to study TCR occurrence patterns. In the later analysis, no new phenotypic data were used to find candidate immune exposures; instead, reliance was placed on TCR beta sequences and their occurrence across donors. To decide whether each TCR beta V gene segment behaved as functional or pseudogenic, an earlier analysis of some 600 of the donors relied on high-throughput TCR beta sequencing. Donor age, sex, ethnicity and CMV serostatus were collected together with the repertoire data. A later genetic analysis used genome-wide SNP genotypes for about 55% of the 666 donors, treating that subset as a discovery cohort. All discovery cohort repertoires had been generated using a single sequencing platform. HLA typing included class I and class II loci at four-digit resolution. The number of donors typed differed by locus, with about 620-630 for A, B, C, DRB1 and DQB1, around 520 for DQA1, some 570 for DPA1, and around 450 for DPB1. Because of strong linkage in the cohort, a few DR-DQ haplotypes were treated as single units for association and clustering. Among some 400 genotyped donors of the cohort, an average of around 220,000 unique TCR beta nucleotide sequences was sequenced per donor, of which about 19% were non-productive. The paper as a whole reports these results and caveats: Some IMGT-functional V segments, including TRBV6-2 and TRBV6-3, could not be told apart with the 87-base-pair reads, so those segments were excluded. A few of the identified cytomegalovirus-associated TCR beta chains were confirmed in vitro to be specific for cytomegalovirus antigens. This cohort had only TCR beta chains sequenced, and the lack of alpha or paired-chain data limited which features could be detected. Linkage disequilibrium might explain the correlated functional status among segregating V segments, but an unknown experimental factor could not be ruled out. A later analysis associated 15,000 or so TCR beta sequences with specific HLA alleles at a false discovery rate of 0.05. Because counts were too low, 15 to 20 rarely observed V segments, including chromosome 9 orphons, were excluded from the earlier analysis of several hundred of the donors. Sequencing depth was assumed to be roughly uniform across donors in the presence/absence analyses, though that assumption may not hold. In an earlier analysis of more than 450 of the donors, most TCR beta V segments were observed in productive rearrangements about 90% or about 30% of the time, broadly matching IMGT annotations. V-gene and J-gene trimming of TCR beta chains was associated with a missense DCLRE1C variant in a later genetic analysis, and the association was replicated in an independent cohort. A further reported finding was that TCR beta sequences accurately predicted the HLA-A and HLA-B alleles for most subjects in the first cohort. The study listed 164 TCR beta chains as associated with cytomegalovirus. Across donors, most TCR sequences were observed very rarely, whereas some public TCRs were present in many individuals. The authors suggested that the approach could potentially be extended to other disease states and immunological phenotypes. In both the original and validation cohorts, the classifier was reported to diagnose cytomegalovirus status with high specificity and sensitivity. Compared with the roughly 700-donor mean, donors in an Asian-associated ancestry cluster had fewer N-insertions in productive TCRs, according to a later genetic analysis. According to a later analysis, TCR association rates differed among HLA loci, with DRB1 alleles showing the most associated TCRs and HLA-C alleles showing the fewest. Because HLA typing was missing for some donors at each locus, association tests included only the typed subset. According to a later analysis, parvovirus B19, influenza, CMV and Epstein-Barr virus appeared linked to several top co-occurrence clusters. A later analysis found that HLA-associated TCR beta chains were more clonally expanded and had lower generation probabilities than equally common non-associated chains. A later analysis found that most CMV-associated TCR beta chains appeared HLA-restricted, with HLA associations seemingly driven largely by CMV exposure. Immune exposure information for the cohort was limited to CMV serostatus. Strong co-occurrence of HLA alleles, especially DR and DQ, made assigning TCR associations to individual alleles difficult. A cluster of highly shared sequence variants was judged likely to represent a technical artifact of the sequencing pipeline.

In total, 630 or so healthy bone marrow donors made up the cohort. At the time of sampling, all cohort members were nominally healthy, though unrecorded immune exposures were likely present. The donor was CMV seronegative and belonged to the group of under 400 seronegative cohort members. A peripheral blood sample was provided by each donor, and peripheral blood mononuclear cells were used for TCR beta sequencing. The Qiagen DNeasy Blood Extraction Kit was used to extract genomic DNA from the blood cell samples. The library was obtained by the immunoSEQ multiplex PCR assay. For the multiplex PCR, a mixture combining 60 forward primers for TCR Vbeta segments and 13 reverse primers for TCR Jbeta segments was used. A multiplex PCR assay on genomic DNA amplified the CDR3 region of rearranged TCR beta genes. On the Illumina HiSeq System, the amplified TCR beta libraries were sequenced as 87-base-pair reads. The original pipeline was this. In a later analysis, some 80 million unique TCR beta chains were counted across the approximately 640 repertoires, and approximately 11 million of these chains were shared by at least two donors. Raw reads were error-corrected and collapsed into unique sequences with a nearest-neighbor algorithm that merged closely related sequences to remove PCR and sequencing errors. To assign V, D and J gene segments, CDR3 sequences were aligned to IMGT reference sequences. For a sequence to be retained, a match of at least six nucleotides to both a V gene segment and a J gene segment was required. Rearrangements were called productive when the CDR3 lacked stop codons and stayed in frame with V and J; all others were non-productive. Following IMGT convention, CDR3 was defined as the stretch from the second conserved V-encoded cysteine to the conserved J-encoded phenylalanine. Sequences without an unambiguous match to a single V gene segment were excluded from the earlier analysis of approximately 560 of the donors. In an earlier analysis of several hundred of the donors, V segments were called functional above 56.7% productive rearrangements and were called segregating when the between-donor standard deviation exceeded 5%. A statistical classification framework was built to diagnose cytomegalovirus status from the catalog of TCR beta chain sequences. V and J gene assignment, in a later analysis, came from comparing TCR nucleotide sequences with IMGT/GENE-DB human TR gene sequences. The TCRdist pipeline was used in a later analysis to assign CDR3 sequences and most-parsimonious VDJ recombination scenarios. In a later analysis, each TCR beta chain was defined by its CDR3 amino acid sequence together with its V-gene family, and reads lacking a unique V-gene family were excluded. As a way to deal with suspected cross-contamination and a sequencing artifact, a later analysis dropped 450 to 600 nucleotide sequences that were highly shared and had low generation probability. In a later analysis, a clonal expansion index for each public chain was calculated from normalized within-repertoire ranks of inferred template counts. A later analysis computed generation probabilities with a VDJ recombination model fitted to out-of-frame rearrangements, and checked the results against IGoR. A later analysis scored TCR-TCR, TCR-HLA and TCR-CMV co-occurrence with hypergeometric tests, applying a repertoire-size bias correction to TCR pairs. To estimate false discovery rates, a later analysis permuted the HLA or CMV assignments 20 times. In a later analysis, co-occurring TCRs were grouped using DBSCAN, and TCRdist sequence similarity was added for clustering within HLA-allele-positive subsets. Repertoires with fewer than 30,000 or more than 120,000 public chains, plus five repertoires with anomalous nucleotide sharing, were excluded from co-occurrence clustering. TCRdb re-hosts the immuneACCESS table, in-frame sequences only. Its copies lack some clones; in the studies checked, an unresolved V gene accounts for under half of them, and the cause for the rest is not known. V, J and clone size were drawn from that table, and D and trimming were deduced from the DNA. The table held for this sample gives 150,000 to 250,000 clones. Roughly 0.7% of the sample rests with the top ten.

CDR1 and CDR2 (SEHNR, FQNEAQ) derive from the germline V gene (reference sequence). V and J are truncated by 4 bases and 5 bases respectively, leaving an intervening sequence of 14 bases. Inclusive of the bounding cysteine and phenylalanine, the CDR3 is 15 residues long. Only the CDR3 DNA is retained, 45 bases long and in frame from the first base. Sequencing was done on a sample of PBMCs. Recombination connected TRBV7-9 to TRBJ2-2; the D gene is perhaps TRBD1, on 5 matching bases. This TCR derives from a boy between 5 and 17 years old in good health and CMV-seronegative. The CDR3 is CASSSGPGHTGELFF. The nucleotide sequence is TGTGCCAGCAGCTCAGGACCCGGACATACCGGGGAGCTGTTTTTT. Where the CDR3 stops, the reference TRBV7-9 and TRBJ2-2 genes take over; the full variable domain is DTGVSQNPRHKITKRGQNVTFRCDPISEHNRLYWYRQTLGQGPEFLTYFQNEAQLEKSRLLSDRFSAERPKGSFSTLEIQRTEQGDSAMYLCASSSGPGHTGELFFGEGSRLTVL.